This TCR beta chain was profiled in a study of identical twins. Findings and limits, study-wide: A lower insertion count was a feature of abundant cord blood beta clonotypes, with no such feature in memory repertoires. Low generation-probability sequences were in excess among twin-shared out-of-frame alpha sequences.

Unique molecular identifiers were present on the cDNA, which also gained a universal primer site by template switching. TCRdb recomputed calls from the 5' RACE reads with MiXCR, one row per CDR3 protein. The sample consists of 690,000 or so distinct CDR3 sequences, more than 6.5% of them appearing once. V lost 0 bases, J lost 9 bases, and 15 bases lay in between. Germline CDR1 is MRHNA and CDR2 is SNTAGT. This CDR3 is built from 15 residues. Everyone who gave samples was a healthy Caucasian. This clonotype was counted many times. Its matching antigen is unknown. These sequences were also reported in another study, on yellow fever vaccine responses in identical twins.

V and J are TRBV6-4 and TRBJ2-1; D is possibly TRBD1 or TRBD2 (5 bases each). This TCR was sampled from a woman aged 18 to 35 in good health. The sequencing sample was made of PBMCs. The CDR3 DNA follows: TGTGCCAGCAGTGACTCTTGGGACGGGGCGTCTGAGCAGTTCTTC. Its protein product is CASSDSWDGASEQFF.